This record looks at one T cell receptor beta chain sequence and its context. Its antigen is not identified. TCRdb's copy holds only in-frame clones and misses some; the assay was immunoSEQ multiplex PCR. In the table there are some 200,000 clones, more than 70% of which are singletons. These data originate in a study of cytotoxic CD8 clonotypes in ibrutinib-treated CLL. Study-level background: The subjects consisted of about 10 relapsed/refractory and some 15 treatment-naive individuals, with some 17 IGHV unmutated. Response was recorded as partial in 24 patients and complete in 2; at median roughly 62 months, around 14 remained remitted and some 12 had progressed. Overall study findings and caveats: Starting clonality was above that of age-matched healthy donors and tracked circulating CD8+ T-cell counts. Contraction or stability on treatment was seen for public clonotypes, which were uncommon.

The CDR3 is 14 residues long. Germline CDR1 and CDR2: MNHEY and SMNVEV (reference sequence). The junction had 6 bases not matched to a gene; V was cut back by 6 bases and J by 4 bases. The chain links TRBV27 to TRBJ2-5; 9 nucleotides agree with TRBD1. The sample here was PBMCs, taken after 12 months of ibrutinib treatment. This TCR was sampled from a human donor with chronic lymphocytic leukemia. CDR3 residues: CASSRQGVSETQYF. The CDR3 nucleotides are TGTGCCAGCAGCCGACAGGGGGTGTCAGAGACCCAGTACTTC.